Listed here is a single T cell receptor (beta chain). CD8+ and CD4+ T cells taken from blood had their TCR beta sequenced. This sample stems from a study of CD8 T cells in Susac syndrome. The CDR3 sequence is 11 residues long. Germline values: CDR1 GTSNPN, CDR2 SVGIG (reference sequence). With 2 bases removed from V and 8 bases from J, the gap between germline ends came to 8 bases. Random hexamers were used to reverse transcribe roughly 0.5 to 1 ug of RNA. Coverage of TCR beta CDR3 amplification by immunoSEQ multiplex PCR extended to 54 Vbeta and 13 Jbeta. TCRdb processed the immunoSEQ multiplex PCR reads anew with MiXCR; each CDR3 protein has one entry. Among roughly 130,000 distinct CDR3 sequences listed, roughly 96% were seen once.

This sequence originates from a human donor in good health. The sample taken for sequencing was CD4+ T cells from PBMCs. V is TRBV30 and J is TRBJ2-3; weak D call: TRBD2 (6 bases). The CDR3: CAWSTGATQYF. Written as DNA, the CDR3 is TGTGCCTGGAGTACGGGAGCTACGCAGTATTTT.